The 5 T cell receptor beta chains in this list originate from one sample, sequenced in a study of cytomegalovirus exposure and HLA in healthy donors. Here immunoSEQ multiplex PCR was the method, and the copy in TCRdb shows in-frame clones only, minus some. The sample gives 250,000 or so clones, almost 90% of which show up once; roughly 0.38% is in the top ten. The specimen was PBMCs. The receptor set was obtained from a woman aged 18-29 years in good health and CMV-seronegative.

This chain uses TRBV2 with TRBJ1-5, with D unclear. V lost 6 bases, J lost 4 bases, and 10 bases lay in between. The germline V gene has CDR1 SNHLY and CDR2 FYNNEI. This CDR3 comprises 13 residues. The chain's CDR3 is CASSPPPNQPQHF. CDR3 nucleotides: TGTGCCAGCAGCCCCCCCCCTAATCAGCCCCAGCATTTT.

V usage is TRBV5-6 and J usage is TRBJ1-2; D not resolved. V was clipped by 2 bases and J by 7 bases, with 15 bases between them. The CDR3 is made up of 14 amino acids. Germline V lookup: CDR1 SGHDT, CDR2 YYEEEE. CDR3 sequence (DNA): TGTGCCAGCAGCTTAGGTACCCCCACGGGTGGCTACACCTTC. It yields the protein CASSLGTPTGGYTF.

The chain joins TRBV4-3 to TRBJ1-2, with 7 positions matching TRBD1. The CDR3 length is 16 residues. Germline-derived CDR1 and CDR2 are LGHNA and YSLEER. V shed 1 base and J 8 bases; nucleotides not matched to a gene: 13. In DNA form, the CDR3 reads TGCGCCAGCAGCCAAGGCGGGACAGAATCCCTCTACGGCTACACCTTC. Protein product: CASSQGGTESLYGYTF.

The chain links TRBV11-2 to TRBJ2-7; TRBD1 is a possible D gene (5 bases). CDR1 is SGHAT, CDR2 FQNNGV, per germline. Trimming pared 2 bases from V and 2 bases from J, leaving 10 bases between. The CDR3 has 14 residues. For the CDR3, the DNA is TGTGCCAGCAGCTTATCAGGGTTCCCCTACGAGCAGTACTTC. This sequence encodes CASSLSGFPYEQYF.

This clone appeared a single time. The rearrangement links TRBV4-3 to TRBJ1-1, with a weak D call TRBD1 (6 bases). Germline loops: CDR1 LGHNA, CDR2 YSLEER. The CDR3 runs 15 residues. The germline V and J ends were trimmed by 7 bases and 4 bases, with 19 bases remaining between them. The CDR3 here is CASNRGVGAGTEAFF. The CDR3 region has the DNA TGCGCCAGCAACCGGGGAGTGGGGGCTGGCACTGAAGCTTTCTTT.